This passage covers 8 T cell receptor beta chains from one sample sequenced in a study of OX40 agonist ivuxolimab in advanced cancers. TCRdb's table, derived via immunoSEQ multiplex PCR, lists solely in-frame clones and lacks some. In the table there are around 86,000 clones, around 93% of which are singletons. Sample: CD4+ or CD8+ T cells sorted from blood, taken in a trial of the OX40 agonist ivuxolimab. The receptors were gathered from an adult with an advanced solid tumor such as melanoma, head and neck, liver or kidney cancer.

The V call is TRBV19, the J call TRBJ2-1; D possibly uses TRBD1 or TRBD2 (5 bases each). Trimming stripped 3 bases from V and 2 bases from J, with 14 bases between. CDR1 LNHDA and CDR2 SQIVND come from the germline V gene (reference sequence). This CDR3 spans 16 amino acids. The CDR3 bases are TGTGCCAGTAGTATCGATGTGGGGGATCCCTACAATGAGCAGTTCTTC. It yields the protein CASSIDVGDPYNEQFF.

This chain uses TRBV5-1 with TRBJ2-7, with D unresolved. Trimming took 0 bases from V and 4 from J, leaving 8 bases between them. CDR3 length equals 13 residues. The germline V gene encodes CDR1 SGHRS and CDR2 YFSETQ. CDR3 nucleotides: TGCGCCAGCAGCTTGGTTGGGGATTACGAGCAGTACTTC. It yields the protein CASSLVGDYEQYF.

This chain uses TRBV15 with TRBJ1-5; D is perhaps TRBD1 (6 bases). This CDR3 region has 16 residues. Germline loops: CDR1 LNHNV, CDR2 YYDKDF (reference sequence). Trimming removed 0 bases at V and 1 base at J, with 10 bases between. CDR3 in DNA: TGTGCCACCAGCAGAGACAGGGGAGGAAGCAATCAGCCCCAGCATTTT. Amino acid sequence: CATSRDRGGSNQPQHF. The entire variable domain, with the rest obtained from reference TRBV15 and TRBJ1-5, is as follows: DAMVIQNPRYQVTQFGKPVTLSCSQTLNHNVMYWYQQKSSQAPKLLFHYYDKDFNNEADTPDNFQSRRPNTSFCFLDIRSPGLGDTAMYLCATSRDRGGSNQPQHFGDGTRLSIL.

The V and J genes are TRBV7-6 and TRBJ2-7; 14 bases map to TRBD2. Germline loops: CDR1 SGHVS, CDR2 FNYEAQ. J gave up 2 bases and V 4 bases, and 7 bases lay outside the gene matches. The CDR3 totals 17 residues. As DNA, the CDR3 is TGTGCCAGCAGCTCCCCGGGACTAGCGGGGGACCCCTACGAGCAGTACTTC. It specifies CASSSPGLAGDPYEQYF.

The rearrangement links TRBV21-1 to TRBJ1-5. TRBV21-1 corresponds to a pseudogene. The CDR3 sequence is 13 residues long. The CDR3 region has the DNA TGTGCCAGCAGCGGGGGAGGGGAACAGCCCCAGCATTTT. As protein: CASSGGGEQPQHF.

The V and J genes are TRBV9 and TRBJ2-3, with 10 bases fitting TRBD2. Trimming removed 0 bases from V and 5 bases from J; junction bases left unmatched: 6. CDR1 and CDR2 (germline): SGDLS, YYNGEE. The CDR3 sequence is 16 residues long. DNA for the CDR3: TGTGCCAGCAGCGTAGCGGAGCGGGAGGGGGGAGATACGCAGTATTTT. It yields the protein CASSVAEREGGDTQYF. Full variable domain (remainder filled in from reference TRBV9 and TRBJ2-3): DSGVTQTPKHLITATGQRVTLRCSPRSGDLSVYWYQQSLDQGLQFLIQYYNGEERAKGNILERFSAQQFPDLHSELNLSSLELGDSALYFCASSVAEREGGDTQYFGPGTRLTVL.

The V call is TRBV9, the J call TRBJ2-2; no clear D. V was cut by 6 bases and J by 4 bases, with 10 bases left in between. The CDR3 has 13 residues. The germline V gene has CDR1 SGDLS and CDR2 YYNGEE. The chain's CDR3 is CASTLPGTGELFF. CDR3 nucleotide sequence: TGTGCCAGCACTCTGCCGGGCACCGGGGAGCTGTTTTTT.

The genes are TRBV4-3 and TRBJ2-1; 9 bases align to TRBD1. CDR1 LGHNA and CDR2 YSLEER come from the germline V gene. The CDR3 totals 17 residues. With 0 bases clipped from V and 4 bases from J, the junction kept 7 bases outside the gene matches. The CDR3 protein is CASSQDLTGGPYNEQFF. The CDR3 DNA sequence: TGCGCCAGCAGCCAAGACCTGACAGGGGGACCATACAATGAGCAGTTCTTC.